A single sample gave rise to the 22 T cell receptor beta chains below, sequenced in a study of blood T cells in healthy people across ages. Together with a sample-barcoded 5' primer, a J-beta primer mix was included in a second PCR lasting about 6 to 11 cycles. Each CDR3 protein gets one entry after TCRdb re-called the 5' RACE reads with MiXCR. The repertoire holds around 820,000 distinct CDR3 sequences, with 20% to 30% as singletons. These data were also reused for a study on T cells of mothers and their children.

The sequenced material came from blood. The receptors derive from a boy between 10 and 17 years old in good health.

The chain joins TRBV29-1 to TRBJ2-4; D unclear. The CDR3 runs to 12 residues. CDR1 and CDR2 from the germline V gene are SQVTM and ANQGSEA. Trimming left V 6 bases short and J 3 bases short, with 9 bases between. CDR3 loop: CSVVLDKNIQYF. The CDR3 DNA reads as TGCAGCGTCGTTTTAGACAAAAACATTCAGTACTTC. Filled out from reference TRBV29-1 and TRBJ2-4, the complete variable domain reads SAVISQKPSRDICQRGTSLTIQCQVDSQVTMMFWYRQQPGQSLTLIATANQGSEATYESGFVIDKFPISRPNLTFSTLTVSNMSPEDSSIYLCSVVLDKNIQYFGAGTRLSVL.

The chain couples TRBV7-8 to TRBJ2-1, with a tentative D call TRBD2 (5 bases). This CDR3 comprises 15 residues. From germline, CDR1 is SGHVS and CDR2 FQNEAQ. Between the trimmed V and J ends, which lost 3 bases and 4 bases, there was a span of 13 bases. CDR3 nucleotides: TGTGCCAGCAGCTTTCCCGCCCCGGGATACAATGAGCAGTTCTTC. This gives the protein CASSFPAPGYNEQFF.

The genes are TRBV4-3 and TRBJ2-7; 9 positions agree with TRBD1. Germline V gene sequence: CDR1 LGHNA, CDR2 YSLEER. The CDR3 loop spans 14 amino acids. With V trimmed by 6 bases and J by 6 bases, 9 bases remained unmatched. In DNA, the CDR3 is TGCGCCAGCAGGGCGGGGACAGGGAGCATCGAGCAGTACTTC. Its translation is CASRAGTGSIEQYF.

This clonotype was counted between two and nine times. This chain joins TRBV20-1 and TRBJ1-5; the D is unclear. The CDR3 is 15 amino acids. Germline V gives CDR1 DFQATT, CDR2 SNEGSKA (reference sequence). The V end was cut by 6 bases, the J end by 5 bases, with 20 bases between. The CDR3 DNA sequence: TGCAGTGCGCGAAACCTCGGTGGTATAGATCAGCCCCAGCATTTT. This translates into CSARNLGGIDQPQHF.

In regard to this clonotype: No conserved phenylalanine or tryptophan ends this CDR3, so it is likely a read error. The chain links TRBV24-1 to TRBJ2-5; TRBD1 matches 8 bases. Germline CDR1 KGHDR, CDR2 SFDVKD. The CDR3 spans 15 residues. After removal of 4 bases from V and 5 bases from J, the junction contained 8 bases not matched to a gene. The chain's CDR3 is CATSDPRGPEETQYL. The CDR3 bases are TGTGCCACCAGTGACCCCAGGGGGCCGGAGGAGACCCAGTACCTC.

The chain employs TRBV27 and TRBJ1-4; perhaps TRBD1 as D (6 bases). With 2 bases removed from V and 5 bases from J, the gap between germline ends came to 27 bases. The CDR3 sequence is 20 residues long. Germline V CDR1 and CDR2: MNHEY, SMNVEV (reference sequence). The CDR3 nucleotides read TGTGCCAGCAGTTTAAGGGCAAGGGGAGGGGGTATCAGAATGAATGAAAAACTGTTTTTT. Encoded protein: CASSLRARGGGIRMNEKLFF.

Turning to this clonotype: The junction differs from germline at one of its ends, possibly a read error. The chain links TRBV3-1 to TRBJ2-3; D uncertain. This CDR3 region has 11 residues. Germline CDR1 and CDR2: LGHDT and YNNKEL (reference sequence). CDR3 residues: CASSIADMQYF. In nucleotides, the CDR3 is TGCGCCAGCAGCATAGCAGATATGCAGTATTTT.

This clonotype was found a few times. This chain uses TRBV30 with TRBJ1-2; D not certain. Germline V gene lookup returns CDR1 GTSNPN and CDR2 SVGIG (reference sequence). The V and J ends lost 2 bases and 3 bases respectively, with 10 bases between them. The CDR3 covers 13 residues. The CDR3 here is CAWSIGRDYGYTF. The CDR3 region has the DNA TGTGCCTGGAGTATCGGGAGGGACTATGGCTACACCTTC.

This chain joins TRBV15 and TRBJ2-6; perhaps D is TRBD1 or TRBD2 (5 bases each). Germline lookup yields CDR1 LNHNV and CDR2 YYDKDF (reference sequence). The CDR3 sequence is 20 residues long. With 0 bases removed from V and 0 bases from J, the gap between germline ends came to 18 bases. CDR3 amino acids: CATSRDPWQGPSSGANVLTF. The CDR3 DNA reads TGTGCCACCAGCAGAGATCCCTGGCAGGGACCTTCCTCTGGGGCCAACGTCCTGACTTTC.

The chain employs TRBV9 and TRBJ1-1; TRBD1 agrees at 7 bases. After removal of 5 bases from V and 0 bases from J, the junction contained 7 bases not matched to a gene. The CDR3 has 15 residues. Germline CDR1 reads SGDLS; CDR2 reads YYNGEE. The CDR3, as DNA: TGTGCCAGCAGAGTAACAGGGGATCTGAACACTGAAGCTTTCTTT. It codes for CASRVTGDLNTEAFF.

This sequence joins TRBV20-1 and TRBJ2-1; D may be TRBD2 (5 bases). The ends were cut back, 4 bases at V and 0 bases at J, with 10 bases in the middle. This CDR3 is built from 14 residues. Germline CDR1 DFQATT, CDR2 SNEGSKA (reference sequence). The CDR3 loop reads CSAKTGSSYNEQFF. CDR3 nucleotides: TGCAGTGCTAAGACGGGGAGCTCCTACAATGAGCAGTTCTTC.

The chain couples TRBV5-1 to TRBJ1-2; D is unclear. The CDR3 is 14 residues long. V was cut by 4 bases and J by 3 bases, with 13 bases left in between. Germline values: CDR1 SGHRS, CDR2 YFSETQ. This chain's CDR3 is CASSILGKDYGYTF. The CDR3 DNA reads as TGCGCCAGCAGCATTCTGGGGAAAGACTATGGCTACACCTTC.

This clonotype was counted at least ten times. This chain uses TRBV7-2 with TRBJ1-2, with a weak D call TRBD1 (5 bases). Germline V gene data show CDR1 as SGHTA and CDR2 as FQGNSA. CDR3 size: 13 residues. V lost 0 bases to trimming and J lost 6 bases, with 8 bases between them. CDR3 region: CASSLAPGNGYTF. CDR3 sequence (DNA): TGTGCCAGCAGCTTAGCCCCAGGGAATGGCTACACCTTC.

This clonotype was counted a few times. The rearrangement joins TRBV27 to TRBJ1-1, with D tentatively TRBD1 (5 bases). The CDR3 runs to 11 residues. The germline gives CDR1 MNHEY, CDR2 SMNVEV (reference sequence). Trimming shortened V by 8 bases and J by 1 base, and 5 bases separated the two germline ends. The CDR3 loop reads CASGQNTEAFF. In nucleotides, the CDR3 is TGTGCCAGCGGACAGAACACTGAAGCTTTCTTT.

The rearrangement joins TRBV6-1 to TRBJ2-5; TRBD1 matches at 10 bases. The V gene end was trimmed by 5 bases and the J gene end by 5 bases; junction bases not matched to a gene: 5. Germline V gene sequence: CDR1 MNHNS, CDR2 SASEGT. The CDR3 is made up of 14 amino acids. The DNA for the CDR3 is TGTGCCAGCAGTCGACAGGGGGCTTGGGAGACCCAGTACTTC. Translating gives CASSRQGAWETQYF.

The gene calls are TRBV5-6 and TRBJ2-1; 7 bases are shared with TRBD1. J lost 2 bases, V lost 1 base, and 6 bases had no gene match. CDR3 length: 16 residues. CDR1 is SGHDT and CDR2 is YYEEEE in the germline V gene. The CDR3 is CASSLMVTGTYNEQFF. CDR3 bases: TGTGCCAGCAGCTTGATGGTGACAGGGACCTACAATGAGCAGTTCTTC.

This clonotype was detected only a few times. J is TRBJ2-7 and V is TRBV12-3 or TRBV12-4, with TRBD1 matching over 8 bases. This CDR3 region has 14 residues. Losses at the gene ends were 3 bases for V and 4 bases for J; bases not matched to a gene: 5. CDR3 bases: TGTGCCAGCAGTTTCCAGGGGGCTTTGTACGAGCAGTACTTC. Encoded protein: CASSFQGALYEQYF.

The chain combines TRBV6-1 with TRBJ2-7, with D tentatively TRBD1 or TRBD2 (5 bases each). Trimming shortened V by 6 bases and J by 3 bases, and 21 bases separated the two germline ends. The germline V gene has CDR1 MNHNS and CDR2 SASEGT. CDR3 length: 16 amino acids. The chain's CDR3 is CASSSPNVWGRYEQYF. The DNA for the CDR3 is TGTGCCAGCAGCTCCCCTAACGTCTGGGGACGCTACGAGCAGTACTTC.

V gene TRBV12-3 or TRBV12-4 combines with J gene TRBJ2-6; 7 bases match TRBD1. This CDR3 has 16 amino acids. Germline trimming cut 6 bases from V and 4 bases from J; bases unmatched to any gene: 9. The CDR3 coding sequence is TGTGCCAGCAGCCAAACGACAGGGCTAGGGGCCAACGTCCTGACTTTC. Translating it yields CASSQTTGLGANVLTF.

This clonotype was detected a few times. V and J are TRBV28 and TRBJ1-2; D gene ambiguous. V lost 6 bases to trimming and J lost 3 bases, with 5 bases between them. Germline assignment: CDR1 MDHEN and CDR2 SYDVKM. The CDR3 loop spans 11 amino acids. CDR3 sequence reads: CASRDYYGYTF. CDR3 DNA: TGTGCCAGCAGGGACTACTATGGCTACACCTTC.

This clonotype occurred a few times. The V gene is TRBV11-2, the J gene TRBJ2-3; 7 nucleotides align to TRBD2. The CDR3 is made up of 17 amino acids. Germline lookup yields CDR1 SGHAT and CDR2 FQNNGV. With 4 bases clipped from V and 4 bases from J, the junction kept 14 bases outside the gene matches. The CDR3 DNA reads TGTGCCAGCAGCTCACTCTCCGGGCGGGAGCGGGCAGATACGCAGTATTTT. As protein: CASSSLSGRERADTQYF.

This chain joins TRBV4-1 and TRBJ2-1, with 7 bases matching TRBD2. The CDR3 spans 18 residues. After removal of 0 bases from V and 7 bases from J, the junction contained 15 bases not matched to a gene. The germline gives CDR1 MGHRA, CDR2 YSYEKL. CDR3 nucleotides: TGCGCCAGCAGCCAAGAAGCCCTCGGGGGTCCAGCGGGGAATGAGCAGTTCTTC. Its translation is CASSQEALGGPAGNEQFF.